One and the same sample provided the 9 T cell receptor beta chains below, sequenced in a study of T cell repertoires in cytomegalovirus infection. TCRdb itself ran the reads through MiXCR, one entry per CDR3 protein. The sample comprises a few hundred thousand distinct CDR3 sequences, roughly a sixth of which are singletons, and around 12% rests with the top ten. Sequencing input: PBMCs. These receptor sequences come from a human donor in good health (CMV status not recorded). Some clones in this sample may be carry-over from other donors' samples.

The CDR3: CASSYIGPTRTSGGRDEQFF. In nucleotides, the CDR3 is TGTGCCAGCAGTTACATCGGACCCACCAGGACTAGCGGGGGCAGAGATGAGCAGTTCTTC. This sequence joins TRBV6-5 and TRBJ2-1; the match to TRBD2 covers 13 bases. V shed 2 bases and J 8 bases; nucleotides not matched to a gene: 18. Germline values: CDR1 MNHEY, CDR2 SVGAGI. The CDR3 is made up of 20 amino acids.

This clonotype occurred many times. This chain links TRBV5-1 with TRBJ1-2, with 9 bases lining up with TRBD1. V lost 5 bases, J lost 6 bases, and 14 bases stayed unmatched. CDR1 and CDR2 (germline): SGHRS, YFSETQ. The CDR3 extends over 16 amino acids. CDR3 DNA: TGCGCCAGCAGTTCCTCGGGACAGGGCACGTGGGATGGCTACACCTTC. Its protein product is CASSSSGQGTWDGYTF.

This clonotype was seen many times. V is TRBV7-2 and J is TRBJ2-3, with D possibly matching TRBD2 (6 bases). The CDR3 totals 15 residues. CDR1 and CDR2 from the germline V gene are SGHTA and FQGNSA. V was clipped by 3 bases and J by 2 bases, with 12 bases between them. The CDR3 protein is CASSFGGAYTDTQYF. For the CDR3, the DNA is TGTGCCAGCAGCTTTGGCGGGGCCTACACAGATACGCAGTATTTT.

This clonotype showed up many times. This chain uses TRBV6-5 with TRBJ1-3; D is possibly TRBD1 (6 bases). Germline V gene lookup returns CDR1 MNHEY and CDR2 SVGAGI. CDR3 length: 14 residues. Trimming took off 2 bases at V and 5 bases at J, with 10 bases between the two ends. CDR3 bases: TGTGCCAGCAGTTACGACGGACAGAGAAACACCATATATTTT. Amino acids: CASSYDGQRNTIYF.

This clonotype was recorded a few times. The J gene is TRBJ2-3, the V gene TRBV5-6, with 7 bases aligning to TRBD1. CDR1 and CDR2 from the germline V gene are SGHDT and YYEEEE. Trimming cost V 5 bases and J 3 bases; bases outside gene matches: 9. The CDR3 has 15 residues. In DNA form, the CDR3 reads TGTGCCAGCAGACTCACAGGGGTGAGGACAGATACGCAGTATTTT. Its translation: CASRLTGVRTDTQYF.

This clonotype was observed many times. A junction end diverges from the germline sequence, so it may reflect a read error. The rearrangement uses TRBV6-2 or TRBV6-3 and TRBJ1-5; D unresolved. Germline-derived CDR1 and CDR2 are MNHEY and SVGEGT. The CDR3 extends over 15 amino acids. CDR3 amino acids: CASSYRGLSSQPQHF. CDR3 in DNA: TGTGCCAGCAGTTACCGTGGACTAAGCAGTCAGCCCCAGCATTTT.

This clonotype appeared many times. CDR3 region: CASSESGDFYGYTF. CDR3 nucleotide sequence: TGTGCCAGCAGTGAATCGGGAGACTTCTATGGCTACACCTTC. The chain is built from TRBV2 and TRBJ1-2; D is uncertain. The CDR3 totals 14 residues. Germline V gene lookup returns CDR1 SNHLY and CDR2 FYNNEI. Trimming pared 2 bases from V and 4 bases from J, leaving 11 bases between.

This clonotype has only a few counts. This chain uses TRBV7-9 with TRBJ2-5; 12 bases agree with TRBD2. The germline V gene has CDR1 SEHNR and CDR2 FQNEAQ (reference sequence). The CDR3 contains 15 residues. Trimming removed 3 bases from V and 5 bases from J; junction bases left unmatched: 4. As DNA, the CDR3 is TGTGCCAGCAGCTTGCCCCTAGCGGGGGGGGAGACCCAGTACTTC. It translates to CASSLPLAGGETQYF.

At least ten counts were recorded for this clonotype. This sequence joins TRBV7-2 and TRBJ2-7, with D unresolved. Trimming removed 5 bases at V and 4 bases at J, with 9 bases between. From germline, CDR1 is SGHTA and CDR2 FQGNSA. The CDR3 totals 12 residues. The CDR3 spells CASSADGYEQYF. The CDR3 DNA reads as TGTGCCAGCAGCGCAGATGGATACGAGCAGTACTTC.